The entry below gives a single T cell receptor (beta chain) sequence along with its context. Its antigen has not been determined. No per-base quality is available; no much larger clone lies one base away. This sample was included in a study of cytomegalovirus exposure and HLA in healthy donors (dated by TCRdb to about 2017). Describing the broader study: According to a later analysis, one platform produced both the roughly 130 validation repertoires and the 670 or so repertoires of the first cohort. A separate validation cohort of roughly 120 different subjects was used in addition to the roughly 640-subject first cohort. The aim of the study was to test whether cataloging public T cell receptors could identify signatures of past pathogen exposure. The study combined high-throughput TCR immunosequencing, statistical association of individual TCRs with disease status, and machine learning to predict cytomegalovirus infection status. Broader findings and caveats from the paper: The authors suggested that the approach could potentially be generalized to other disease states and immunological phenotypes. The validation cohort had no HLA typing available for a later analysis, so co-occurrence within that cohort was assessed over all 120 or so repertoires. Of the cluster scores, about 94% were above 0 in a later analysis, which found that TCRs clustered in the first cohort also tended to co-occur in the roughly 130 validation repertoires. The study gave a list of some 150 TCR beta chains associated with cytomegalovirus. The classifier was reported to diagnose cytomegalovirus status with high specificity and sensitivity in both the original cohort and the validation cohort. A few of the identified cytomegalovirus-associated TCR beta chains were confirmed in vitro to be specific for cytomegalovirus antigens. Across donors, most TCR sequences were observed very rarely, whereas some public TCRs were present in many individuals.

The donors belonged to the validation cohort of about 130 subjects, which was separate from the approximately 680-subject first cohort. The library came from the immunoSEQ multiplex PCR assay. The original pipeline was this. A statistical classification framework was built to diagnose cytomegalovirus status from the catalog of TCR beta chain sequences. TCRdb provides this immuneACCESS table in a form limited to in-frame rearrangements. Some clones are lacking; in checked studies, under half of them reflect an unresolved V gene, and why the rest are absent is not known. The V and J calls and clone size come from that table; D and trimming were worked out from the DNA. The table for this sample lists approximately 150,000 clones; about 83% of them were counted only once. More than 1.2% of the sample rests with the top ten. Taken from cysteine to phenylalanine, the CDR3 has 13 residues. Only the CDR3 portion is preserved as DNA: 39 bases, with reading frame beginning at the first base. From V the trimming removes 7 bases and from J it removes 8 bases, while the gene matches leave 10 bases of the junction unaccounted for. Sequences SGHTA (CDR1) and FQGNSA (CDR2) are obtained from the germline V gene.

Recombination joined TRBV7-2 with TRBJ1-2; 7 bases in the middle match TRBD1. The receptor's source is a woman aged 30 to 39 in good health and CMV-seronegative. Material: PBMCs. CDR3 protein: CASKTTGIRGYTF. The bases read TGTGCCAGCAAAACGACAGGGATTAGAGGCTACACCTTC.